The present entry profiles one T cell receptor beta chain with its context. These data are taken from a study of blood T cell repertoires in COVID-19. Trimming removed 5 bases from V and 4 bases from J, with 11 bases in between. The CDR3 has 13 residues. Germline V gene sequence: CDR1 LNHDA, CDR2 SQIVND (reference sequence). Study processing details: Reference gene primer amplification gave nucleated cell count estimates. Clones were sequenced by immunoSEQ multiplex PCR, and TCRdb holds only the in-frame ones, with some missing. V and J calls and clone size are as listed in that table; D and trimming were resolved from the DNA. Here the sample spans roughly 250,000 clones, about 85% being singletons.

This sequence originates from a human donor with COVID-19, enrolled during active disease. The donor label of this sample is uncertain. Sequences were obtained from peripheral blood. V gene TRBV19 combines with J gene TRBJ2-5; weak D call: TRBD1 (6 bases). CDR3 region: CASSGQLRETQYF. Here the CDR3 DNA reads TGTGCCAGTAGTGGACAGCTTCGAGAGACCCAGTACTTC.